The next 5 T cell receptor beta chains were all read from a single sample in a study of blood T cell repertoires in COVID-19. The repertoire was sequenced with immunoSEQ multiplex PCR; TCRdb's copy has only in-frame clones and lacks some. The sample consists of 100,000 to 120,000 clones, nearly 90% of them appearing once. The sequencing sample was made of peripheral blood. These receptor sequences come from a woman between 65 and 79 years old who had recovered from COVID-19.

In nucleotides, the CDR3 is TGTGCCAGCAGTTTCCCAGGACTAGCGGGAGGGGAGACCCAGTACTTC. Its translation is CASSFPGLAGGETQYF. This chain connects TRBV28 to TRBJ2-5; 15 positions match TRBD2. V shed 3 bases, J shed 5 bases, and the junction held 4 bases outside the gene matches. Looked up from germline, CDR1 is MDHEN and CDR2 is SYDVKM. This CDR3 contains 16 residues.

The V call is TRBV23-1, the J call TRBJ2-3; 13 bases are shared with TRBD2. TRBV23-1 belongs to the ORF category, with a function that is uncertain. Unmatched junction bases numbered 9, after V lost 4 bases and J lost 5 bases. The CDR3 contains 17 residues. This CDR3 is CASSLRTSGRRGDTQYF. DNA for the CDR3: TGCGCCAGCAGTCTAAGGACTAGCGGGAGACGAGGAGATACGCAGTATTTT.

The genes are TRBV29-1 and TRBJ2-1, with TRBD1 matching over 11 bases. The CDR3 runs to 13 residues. Germline-derived CDR1 and CDR2 are SQVTM and ANQGSEA. With V trimmed by 2 bases and J by 9 bases, 3 bases remained unmatched. The CDR3 DNA reads TGCAGCGTTGAATGGGACAGGGGGGGTGAGCAGTTCTTC. This translates into CSVEWDRGGEQFF.

The V call is TRBV21-1, the J call TRBJ2-7; the table gives TRBD1 as D, unverified against the DNA. TRBV21-1 is given as a pseudogene. This CDR3 region has 14 residues. CDR3 sequence reads: CASTWTGTNYEQYF. The DNA of the CDR3 is TGTGCCAGCACCTGGACAGGTACTAACTACGAGCAGTACTTC.

This clone appeared a single time. The V and J genes are TRBV5-5 and TRBJ2-5; possible D gene TRBD1, 5 bases. The CDR3 runs 15 residues. The V gene's germline CDR1 is SGHKS and CDR2 YYEKEE (reference sequence). V dropped 6 bases and J dropped 4 bases, with 19 bases sitting between them. The CDR3 region has the DNA TGTGCCAGCATCCGGTCCCCGGACAACCGAGAGACCCAGTACTTC. Its translation is CASIRSPDNRETQYF.